This T cell receptor beta chain originates from a study of blood T cell repertoires in COVID-19. For the study at large: T cells, B-cell-depleted T cells, or PBMCs supplied cDNA or gDNA.

The J segment lost 7 bases and the V segment lost 3 bases, leaving 5 bases of the junction unmatched. Germline V gives CDR1 MDHEN, CDR2 SYDVKM. The CDR3 loop spans 13 amino acids. Data came from immunoSEQ multiplex PCR; TCRdb stores just in-frame clones and leaves some out. The sample holds around 310,000 clones, 90% seen once. This receptor was taken from a woman between 40 and 55 years old with COVID-19, enrolled during active disease. The chain carries TRBV28 and TRBJ1-2; 7 bases fit TRBD1. Sequenced input: peripheral blood. The CDR3 DNA is TGTGCCAGCAGTTTTGTGACAGGGCCTGGCTACACCTTC. As protein: CASSFVTGPGYTF.